The clone carrying this T cell receptor beta chain was seen a few times. What it recognizes is unknown. The sample comes from a study of tumor-infiltrating lymphocytes in primary liver carcinoma. Background on the study: The patient population consisted of men and women between 30 and 69 years of age. Each of the growths was stage T1-T3 N0M0, extending about 4.2 to 11 cm across.

Unsorted whole blood supplied the RNA, and germline DNA was extracted too. TCR beta cDNA came from 400 to 500 ng total RNA, primed with a constant-region primer. TCR beta libraries came from three nested multiplex PCR rounds using slightly modified ARM-PCR. TCRdb re-analysed the multiplex PCR reads in MiXCR, keeping a single row per CDR3 protein. Altogether approximately 320,000 distinct CDR3 sequences are present, 50% to 75% being singletons, with the ten largest covering approximately 17%. Study-wide points: Tumor region pairs showed greater overlap than either tumor-adjacent or tumor-blood pairs did. With p = 0.039, the top-250-clone fraction in tumors significantly exceeded that in blood.

Input material: peripheral blood. The origin of this receptor is a woman between 25 and 40 years old with primary liver carcinoma and hepatitis B virus infection.

CDR3 in amino acids: CASSLTATGSYEQYF. CDR3 coding DNA: TGTGCCAGCAGCTTAACGGCGACGGGCTCCTACGAGCAGTACTTC. This chain uses TRBV7-8 with TRBJ2-7; D unclear. The CDR3 runs 15 residues. Trimming shortened V by 2 bases and J by 0 bases, and 11 bases separated the two germline ends. CDR1 and CDR2 (germline): SGHVS, FQNEAQ.